The TCR beta chain described here comes from a study of blood T cell repertoires in COVID-19. Study overall: Sources were T cells, B-cell-depleted T cells, or PBMCs; the material itself was cDNA or gDNA.

Participants' reported clinical history set cohort assignment. The J segment lost 6 bases and the V segment lost 6 bases, leaving 9 bases of the junction unmatched. CDR1 and CDR2 from the germline V gene are LNHDA and SQIVND (reference sequence). The CDR3 has 15 amino acids. Per the original data handling: From reference gene primer amplification, estimates of nucleated cell counts were derived. Sequencing was performed with immunoSEQ multiplex PCR; in TCRdb, only in-frame clones are kept and a portion is missing. V, J and clone size derive from that table, while D and trimming were established from the DNA sequence. This sample yields approximately 210,000 clones, of which 81% are seen a single time; approximately 9% belongs to the top ten.

The TCR was taken from a woman aged 45-65 years with acute COVID-19. The sample was PBMCs or T cells enriched from blood (not recorded which). The chain recombines TRBV19 with TRBJ2-3; 10 nucleotides line up with TRBD2. CDR3 in DNA: TGTGCCAGTAGGACCCTAGCGGGAGAGGCTGATACGCAGTATTTT. Translated, it gives CASRTLAGEADTQYF.